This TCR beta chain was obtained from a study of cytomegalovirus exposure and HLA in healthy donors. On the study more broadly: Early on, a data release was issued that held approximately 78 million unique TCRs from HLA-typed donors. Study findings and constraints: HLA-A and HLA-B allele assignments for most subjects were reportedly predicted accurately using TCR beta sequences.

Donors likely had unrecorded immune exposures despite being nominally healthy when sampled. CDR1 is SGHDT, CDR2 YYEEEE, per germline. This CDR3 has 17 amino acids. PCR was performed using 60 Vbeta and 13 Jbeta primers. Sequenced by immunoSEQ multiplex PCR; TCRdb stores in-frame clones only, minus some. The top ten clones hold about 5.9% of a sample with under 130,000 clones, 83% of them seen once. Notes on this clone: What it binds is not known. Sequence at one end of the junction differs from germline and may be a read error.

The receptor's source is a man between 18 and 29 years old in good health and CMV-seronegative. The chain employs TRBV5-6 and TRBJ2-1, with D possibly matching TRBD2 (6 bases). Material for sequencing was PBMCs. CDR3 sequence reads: CASSLGLGRENKNERFF. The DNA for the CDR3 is TGTGCCAGCAGCTTGGGGCTGGGGCGGGAAAATAAGAATGAGCGGTTCTTC.